The 25 T cell receptor beta chains presented below share a single source sample, sequenced in a study of CD8 T cell repertoires and HIV-1 epitope variants. Sequenced by immunoSEQ multiplex PCR; TCRdb stores in-frame clones only, minus some. This sample has under 100,000 clones, with 74% found just once. The sequencing sample was made of uncultured baseline CD8+ T cells from peripheral blood mononuclear cells (PBMCs). These receptors came from a male donor with HIV.

The V and J genes are TRBV19 and TRBJ1-5; D is uncertain. The CDR3 is made up of 15 amino acids. The germline V gene encodes CDR1 LNHDA and CDR2 SQIVND (reference sequence). Trimming left V 3 bases short and J 0 bases short, with 9 bases between. The CDR3 protein is CASSMDLLSNQPQHF. The CDR3 DNA follows: TGTGCCAGTAGTATGGACTTGCTTAGCAATCAGCCCCAGCATTTT.

V gene TRBV28 combines with J gene TRBJ1-2; TRBD1 aligns across 7 bases. J gave up 0 bases and V 6 bases, and 4 bases lay outside the gene matches. The V gene's germline CDR1 is MDHEN and CDR2 SYDVKM. The CDR3 totals 14 residues. CDR3 coding DNA: TGTGCCAGCAGCGGGACAGCGGCTAACTATGGCTACACCTTC. It translates to CASSGTAANYGYTF.

V and J are TRBV9 and TRBJ2-7; 8 bases match TRBD1. The CDR3 is made up of 15 amino acids. Losses at the gene ends were 0 bases for V and 3 bases for J; bases not matched to a gene: 5. Germline V gene lookup returns CDR1 SGDLS and CDR2 YYNGEE. CDR3 region: CASSVEGQGGYEQYF. CDR3 DNA: TGTGCCAGCAGCGTAGAAGGACAGGGAGGCTACGAGCAGTACTTC. Full variable domain (outside the CDR3, taken from reference TRBV9 and TRBJ2-7): DSGVTQTPKHLITATGQRVTLRCSPRSGDLSVYWYQQSLDQGLQFLIQYYNGEERAKGNILERFSAQQFPDLHSELNLSSLELGDSALYFCASSVEGQGGYEQYFGPGTRLTVT.

The V gene is TRBV5-1, the J gene TRBJ2-4; D remains ambiguous. The CDR3 covers 14 residues. Germline V gene lookup returns CDR1 SGHRS and CDR2 YFSETQ. V lost 0 bases to trimming and J lost 2 bases, with 6 bases between them. The CDR3 nucleotides read TGCGCCAGCAGCTTGGGTAGTACCAAAAACATTCAGTACTTC. Protein: CASSLGSTKNIQYF.

The rearrangement joins TRBV5-1 to TRBJ2-1, with 14 bases identical to TRBD2. Germline V gene lookup returns CDR1 SGHRS and CDR2 YFSETQ. CDR3 size: 18 residues. Trimming removed 4 bases from V and 0 bases from J; junction bases left unmatched: 6. The CDR3 sequence is CASSPGTSGSLSYNEQFF. In nucleotides, the CDR3 is TGCGCCAGCAGCCCCGGGACTAGCGGGAGCCTCTCCTACAATGAGCAGTTCTTC. The whole variable domain, remainder taken from reference TRBV5-1 and TRBJ2-1, is KAGVTQTPRYLIKTRGQQVTLSCSPISGHRSVSWYQQTPGQGLQFLFEYFSETQRNKGNFPGRFSGRQFSNSRSEMNVSTLELGDSALYLCASSPGTSGSLSYNEQFFGPGTRLTVL.

The chain joins TRBV23-1 to TRBJ1-4, with 7 bases matching TRBD1. TRBV23-1 is annotated as an ORF whose role is uncertain. Germline trimming cut 3 bases from V and 3 bases from J; bases unmatched to any gene: 1. This CDR3 region has 14 residues. CDR3 residues: CASSHRGANEKLFF. The CDR3 DNA sequence: TGCGCCAGCAGTCACAGGGGGGCTAATGAAAAACTGTTTTTT.

In this sample, this clone turned up once. The CDR3 coding sequence is TGCGCCAGCAGCCGGACACCACTCTACGAGCAGTACTTC. Protein sequence: CASSRTPLYEQYF. The chain carries TRBV5-1 and TRBJ2-7, with TRBD1 as a possible D gene (5 bases). CDR3 size: 13 residues. V was pared by 4 bases and J by 3 bases, with 11 bases between. The germline CDR1 and CDR2 sequences are SGHRS and YFSETQ.

This clone showed up just once. The chain combines TRBV5-5 with TRBJ2-4, with a tentative D call TRBD1 (5 bases). CDR3 length: 15 residues. Looked up from germline, CDR1 is SGHKS and CDR2 is YYEKEE (reference sequence). V was pared by 6 bases and J by 0 bases, with 13 bases between. The chain's CDR3 is CASTRDSLAKNIQYF. The CDR3 DNA is TGTGCCAGCACGAGAGACAGCTTAGCCAAAAACATTCAGTACTTC. The variable domain in full, completed from reference TRBV5-5 and TRBJ2-4, reads DAGVTQSPTHLIKTRGQQVTLRCSPISGHKSVSWYQQVLGQGPQFIFQYYEKEERGRGNFPDRFSARQFPNYSSELNVNALLLGDSALYLCASTRDSLAKNIQYFGAGTRLSVL.

The CDR3: CASSVEAGDADTQYF. CDR3 bases: TGTGCCAGCAGCGTAGAAGCGGGGGACGCAGATACGCAGTATTTT. J is TRBJ2-3 and V is TRBV9; 8 bases match TRBD2. The CDR3 is 15 amino acids. Germline V gene data show CDR1 as SGDLS and CDR2 as YYNGEE. V shed 0 bases, J shed 4 bases, and the junction held 4 bases outside the gene matches.

V gene TRBV5-6 combines with J gene TRBJ2-1; D unclear. Germline V gene data show CDR1 as SGHDT and CDR2 as YYEEEE. V was pared by 0 bases and J by 2 bases, with 9 bases between. The CDR3 length is 15 residues. CDR3 loop: CASSLGQNTYNEQFF. The CDR3 coding sequence is TGTGCCAGCAGCTTGGGGCAGAATACCTACAATGAGCAGTTCTTC.

The sample holds a few counts of this clone. CDR3 in amino acids: CASTVHANTGELFF. Here the CDR3 DNA reads TGTGCCAGCACCGTCCACGCGAACACCGGGGAGCTGTTTTTT. The chain uses TRBV6-5 and TRBJ2-2; D is undetermined. V was shortened by 7 bases and J by 0 bases, with 9 bases between the two germline ends. CDR1 is MNHEY, CDR2 SVGAGI, per germline. The CDR3 is 14 amino acids.

The chain combines TRBV6-5 with TRBJ2-7; either TRBD1 or TRBD2 may supply D (6 bases each). Trimming stripped 0 bases from V and 6 bases from J, with 12 bases between. The CDR3 runs 14 residues. From germline, CDR1 is MNHEY and CDR2 SVGAGI. CDR3 in DNA: TGTGCCAGCAGTTACTCGCGGGACACTTCCGAGCAGTACTTC. It is translated as CASSYSRDTSEQYF.

The rearrangement uses TRBV4-3 and TRBJ2-1, with no clear D. Trimming removed 0 bases from V and 10 bases from J, with 13 bases in between. The CDR3 is 14 residues long. Germline V CDR1 and CDR2: LGHNA, YSLEER. CDR3 loop: CASSQDFATIEQFF. The CDR3 nucleotides are TGCGCCAGCAGCCAAGATTTCGCAACAATAGAGCAGTTCTTC.

The chain couples TRBV15 to TRBJ2-7, with 7 bases lining up with TRBD2. CDR3 length: 16 amino acids. With 0 bases clipped from V and 3 bases from J, the junction kept 8 bases outside the gene matches. Germline V lookup: CDR1 LNHNV, CDR2 YYDKDF (reference sequence). The CDR3 is CATSRDIGAGVYEQYF. CDR3 sequence (DNA): TGTGCCACCAGCAGAGACATCGGGGCGGGAGTCTACGAGCAGTACTTC.

This clone was observed a handful of times. The V gene is TRBV5-3, the J gene TRBJ1-2, with 8 bases lining up with TRBD1. TRBV5-3 has ORF status, its function being uncertain. V trimming: 4 bases; J trimming: 2 bases; junction bases outside the gene matches: 4. The CDR3 has 14 residues. The CDR3 here is CARSPTGANYGYTF. The CDR3 coding sequence is TGTGCCAGAAGCCCGACAGGGGCAAACTATGGCTACACCTTC.

V usage is TRBV18 and J usage is TRBJ2-1; 7 nucleotides agree with TRBD1. Germline V lookup: CDR1 KGHSH, CDR2 LQKENI. The CDR3 runs to 19 residues. Trimming cost V 2 bases and J 0 bases; bases outside gene matches: 13. CDR3 residues: CASSPKPPGTATSYNEQFF. In DNA, the CDR3 is TGTGCCAGCTCACCAAAACCCCCCGGGACAGCCACCTCCTACAATGAGCAGTTCTTC.

In DNA form, the CDR3 reads TGTGCCAGCACCCCGGGACTACACACAGATACGCAGTATTTT. This encodes CASTPGLHTDTQYF. V and J are TRBV7-8 and TRBJ2-3, with 7 bases aligning to TRBD2. Germline loops: CDR1 SGHVS, CDR2 FQNEAQ. The CDR3 spans 14 residues. After removal of 7 bases from V and 2 bases from J, the junction contained 6 bases not matched to a gene.

V gene TRBV19 combines with J gene TRBJ2-5, with D possibly being TRBD1 or TRBD2 (6 bases each). Trimming took 10 bases from V and 3 from J, leaving 15 bases between them. Germline CDR1 and CDR2: LNHDA and SQIVND (reference sequence). This CDR3 is 13 amino acids long. In nucleotides, the CDR3 is TGTGCCACCAGGGGAGGTGGGGAAGAGACCCAGTACTTC. Its translation: CATRGGGEETQYF.

The rearrangement links TRBV27 to TRBJ2-7; 7 nucleotides align to TRBD1. Per germline, CDR1 MNHEY and CDR2 SMNVEV (reference sequence). CDR3 length: 16 amino acids. V dropped 5 bases and J dropped 0; count of bases not matched to a gene: 10. CDR3 sequence (DNA): TGTGCCAGCAGTCCCCAGACAGGGAGCAGCTCCTACGAGCAGTACTTC. Its translation: CASSPQTGSSSYEQYF.

In its sample, this clone was seen once. This chain uses TRBV5-5 with TRBJ2-1; D is ambiguous. V dropped 1 base and J dropped 4 bases, with 12 bases sitting between them. This CDR3 is 15 amino acids long. Germline V gives CDR1 SGHKS, CDR2 YYEKEE (reference sequence). The CDR3 reads CASSLSWRQYNEQFF. CDR3 nucleotide sequence: TGTGCCAGCAGCTTGTCGTGGAGACAATACAATGAGCAGTTCTTC.

This rearrangement joins TRBV28 to TRBJ2-1, with 15 bases that match TRBD2. The CDR3 has 19 residues. J gave up 8 bases and V 6 bases, and 17 bases lay outside the gene matches. Germline V gene lookup returns CDR1 MDHEN and CDR2 SYDVKM. The CDR3: CASSLDRTSGGARRDEQFF. The DNA for the CDR3 is TGTGCCAGCAGCCTCGATCGGACTAGCGGGGGGGCTAGGAGGGATGAGCAGTTCTTC.

This clone showed up many times. This chain joins TRBV7-9 and TRBJ1-1, with D uncertain. Germline V gene lookup returns CDR1 SEHNR and CDR2 FQNEAQ (reference sequence). This CDR3 is built from 12 residues. The CDR3 region has the DNA TGTGTAGGGCAGTTCATGAACACTGAAGCTTTCTTT. This gives the protein CVGQFMNTEAFF.

The chain is built from TRBV9 and TRBJ1-2; TRBD1 agrees at 10 bases. Losses at the gene ends were 0 bases for V and 8 bases for J; bases not matched to a gene: 4. Germline values: CDR1 SGDLS, CDR2 YYNGEE. The CDR3 length is 14 residues. CDR3 sequence reads: CASSVDGTGVGYTF. DNA for the CDR3: TGTGCCAGCAGCGTAGATGGGACAGGGGTCGGCTACACCTTC.

CDR3 DNA: TGTGCCAGCAGCTTAGCGCTGCGGGGGATGGAAACAGATACGCAGTATTTT. It yields the protein CASSLALRGMETDTQYF. This chain joins TRBV7-9 and TRBJ2-3, with 7 bases that match TRBD2. V was clipped by 0 bases and J by 3 bases; unmatched bases: 9. The CDR3 has 17 residues. Looked up from germline, CDR1 is SEHNR and CDR2 is FQNEAQ (reference sequence). The full variable domain, with the rest looked up from reference TRBV7-9 and TRBJ2-3, is DTGVSQNPRHKITKRGQNVTFRCDPISEHNRLYWYRQTLGQGPEFLTYFQNEAQLEKSRLLSDRFSAERPKGSFSTLEIQRTEQGDSAMYLCASSLALRGMETDTQYFGPGTRLTVL.

This clone has ten or more counts. As DNA, the CDR3 is TGTGCCAGCAGTGACGAGCTCGAGATCTACGAGCAGTACTTC. It translates to CASSDELEIYEQYF. This sequence joins TRBV2 and TRBJ2-7; D not certain. The CDR3 has 14 residues. Trimming shortened V by 3 bases and J by 3 bases, and 12 bases separated the two germline ends. CDR1 is SNHLY and CDR2 is FYNNEI in the germline V gene.